These 14 T cell receptor beta chains were all obtained from the same sample, sequenced in a study of glioma-infiltrating T cells after dendritic cell vaccination. Sequencing was performed with immunoSEQ multiplex PCR; in TCRdb, only in-frame clones are kept and a portion is missing. The table lists around 60,000 clones, about 89% of them singletons. Time point: after dendritic cell vaccination, including at tumor progression/relapse. The sequencing used blood, collected after dendritic cell vaccination. The source of these receptors is a human donor with glioblastoma.

The gene calls are TRBV14 and TRBJ1-6; unclear D gene. Deletions cut 0 bases from V and 0 bases from J, with 12 bases between. Germline V lookup: CDR1 SGHDN, CDR2 FVKESK. The CDR3 extends over 18 amino acids. The CDR3 DNA is TGTGCCAGCAGCCAAGAGGTGTCGGGGAGCTCCTATAATTCACCCCTCCACTTT. Protein: CASSQEVSGSSYNSPLHF.

J is TRBJ2-7 and V is TRBV19, with 7 nucleotides matching TRBD2. The CDR3 is 13 amino acids. Looked up from germline, CDR1 is LNHDA and CDR2 is SQIVND (reference sequence). V lost 6 bases, J lost 5 bases, and 7 bases stayed unmatched. The CDR3 here is CASRRGRGDEQYF. CDR3 DNA: TGTGCCAGTAGGAGGGGACGGGGGGACGAGCAGTACTTC.

This chain connects TRBV25-1 to TRBJ1-1; 7 positions agree with TRBD1. V dropped 2 bases and J dropped 11; count of bases not matched to a gene: 11. The germline V gene encodes CDR1 MGHDK and CDR2 SYGVNS. The CDR3 runs 14 residues. The chain's CDR3 is CASSELGRGLLAFF. The CDR3 DNA reads as TGTGCCAGCAGTGAACTTGGTAGGGGGCTACTCGCTTTCTTT.

V gene TRBV18 combines with J gene TRBJ1-1; 10 bases fit TRBD1. Trimming at V came to 6 bases and at J to 3 bases, leaving 7 bases not matched to a gene. This CDR3 has 15 residues. The V gene's germline CDR1 is KGHSH and CDR2 LQKENI. The CDR3 reads CASSPTGQGDTEAFF. The CDR3 DNA reads TGTGCCAGCTCGCCCACCGGACAGGGGGACACTGAAGCTTTCTTT.

In DNA form, the CDR3 reads TGTGCCAGCAGCCCTCCCCGGGGTATAGACACCGGGGAGCTGTTTTTT. Encoded protein: CASSPPRGIDTGELFF. The rearrangement uses TRBV11-3 and TRBJ2-2, with D perhaps matching TRBD2 (5 bases). The V gene lost 5 bases and the J gene lost 3 bases, with 16 bases spanning the gap. The CDR3 totals 16 residues. The germline CDR1 and CDR2 sequences are SGHNT and YENEEA.

The chain employs TRBV7-2 and TRBJ2-7; D might be TRBD1 (6 bases). The germline V gene has CDR1 SGHTA and CDR2 FQGNSA. V was clipped by 2 bases and J by 6 bases, with 11 bases between them. This CDR3 comprises 13 residues. Here the CDR3 DNA reads TGTGCCAGCAGCTTAACAGGGTTCGGCGAGCAGTACTTC. It specifies CASSLTGFGEQYF.

The genes are TRBV15 and TRBJ1-6, with a tentative D call TRBD1 (6 bases). CDR3 length: 15 amino acids. V lost 0 bases to trimming and J lost 10 bases, with 13 bases between them. Germline V gene sequence: CDR1 LNHNV, CDR2 YYDKDF (reference sequence). CDR3 bases: TGTGCCACCAGCAGAGAAACAGGGTGGGGATCACCCCTCCACTTT. It yields the protein CATSRETGWGSPLHF.

This chain uses TRBV10-1 with TRBJ2-2; 7 bases are shared with TRBD1. Germline lookup yields CDR1 WNHNN and CDR2 SYGVQD (reference sequence). The CDR3 is made up of 16 amino acids. V trimming: 6 bases; J trimming: 1 base; junction bases outside the gene matches: 8. CDR3 bases: TGCGCCAGCAGCCGGGACAGCTTATTGAACACCGGGGAGCTGTTTTTT. It specifies CASSRDSLLNTGELFF.

V and J are TRBV6-6 and TRBJ1-3; D perhaps matches TRBD1 (6 bases). The V gene lost 10 bases and the J gene lost 4 bases, with 11 bases spanning the gap. The CDR3 has 12 amino acids. Germline lookup yields CDR1 MNHNY and CDR2 SVGAGI (reference sequence). The CDR3 sequence is CATNRAGNTIYF. The CDR3 DNA is TGTGCCACCAACAGGGCCGGAAACACCATATATTTT.

The rearrangement joins TRBV11-2 to TRBJ2-3; a weak D match, TRBD2 (6 bases). The ends were cut back, 6 bases at V and 4 bases at J, with 20 bases in the middle. The CDR3 is 16 amino acids. Germline V gene lookup returns CDR1 SGHAT and CDR2 FQNNGV. The CDR3 sequence is CASRPGDFEFSDTQYF. CDR3 DNA: TGTGCCAGCAGACCGGGGGACTTTGAGTTTTCAGATACGCAGTATTTT.

The chain joins TRBV11-2 to TRBJ1-2; D is unresolved. This CDR3 contains 13 residues. Germline CDR1 reads SGHAT; CDR2 reads FQNNGV. Trimming removed 3 bases at V and 7 bases at J, with 12 bases between. The CDR3 protein is CASSFSDWSGYTF. CDR3 bases: TGTGCCAGCAGCTTCTCAGATTGGAGTGGCTACACCTTC.

The V and J genes are TRBV11-2 and TRBJ1-1; D might be TRBD1 (6 bases). This CDR3 comprises 17 residues. The V end lost 5 bases, the J end lost 4 bases, and 23 bases lay between the germline ends. Germline assignment: CDR1 SGHAT and CDR2 FQNNGV. The CDR3 DNA is TGTGCCAGCAGCACACCCAAGGGAGGGGGGCCGAGCACTGAAGCTTTCTTT. This translates into CASSTPKGGGPSTEAFF.

V gene TRBV9 combines with J gene TRBJ2-7; no definite D call. Trimming cost V 0 bases and J 2 bases, with 12 bases left between them. The CDR3 is 15 amino acids. Germline lookup yields CDR1 SGDLS and CDR2 YYNGEE. CDR3 region: CASSVALAGPYEQYF. The DNA for the CDR3 is TGTGCCAGCAGCGTAGCTCTCGCAGGTCCCTACGAGCAGTACTTC.

The rearrangement joins TRBV6-6 to TRBJ1-2; 7 bases line up with TRBD1. This CDR3 contains 13 residues. Germline loops: CDR1 MNHNY, CDR2 SVGAGI (reference sequence). The V and J ends lost 6 bases and 8 bases, in that order; junction bases with no gene match: 9. In DNA, the CDR3 is TGTGCCAGCAGCCGAGGGGGCCCAGGCGGCTACACCTTC. Translating it yields CASSRGGPGGYTF.